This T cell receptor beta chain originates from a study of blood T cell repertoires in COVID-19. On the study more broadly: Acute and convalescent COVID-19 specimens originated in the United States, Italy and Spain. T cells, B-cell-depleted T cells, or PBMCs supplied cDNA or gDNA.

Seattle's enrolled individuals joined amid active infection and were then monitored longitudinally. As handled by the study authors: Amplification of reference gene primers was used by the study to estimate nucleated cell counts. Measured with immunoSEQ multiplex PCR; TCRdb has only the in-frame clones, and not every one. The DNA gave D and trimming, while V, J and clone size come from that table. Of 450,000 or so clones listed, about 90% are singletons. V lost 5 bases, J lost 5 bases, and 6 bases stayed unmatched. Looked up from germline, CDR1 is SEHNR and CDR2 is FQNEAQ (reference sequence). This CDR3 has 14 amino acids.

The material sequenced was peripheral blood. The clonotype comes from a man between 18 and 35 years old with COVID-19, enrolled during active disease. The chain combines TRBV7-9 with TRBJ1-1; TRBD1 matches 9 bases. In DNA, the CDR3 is TGTGCCAGCAGCCGGGACAGGGAAAAAACTGAAGCTTTCTTT. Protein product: CASSRDREKTEAFF.